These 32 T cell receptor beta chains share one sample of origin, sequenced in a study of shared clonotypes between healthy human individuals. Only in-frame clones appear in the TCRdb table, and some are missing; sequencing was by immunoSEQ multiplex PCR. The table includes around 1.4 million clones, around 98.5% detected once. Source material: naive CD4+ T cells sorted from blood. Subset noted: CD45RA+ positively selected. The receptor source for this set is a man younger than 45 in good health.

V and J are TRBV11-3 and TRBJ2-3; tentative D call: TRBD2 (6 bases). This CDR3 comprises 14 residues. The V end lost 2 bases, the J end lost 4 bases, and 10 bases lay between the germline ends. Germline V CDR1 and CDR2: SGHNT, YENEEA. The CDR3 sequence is CASSLSWGADTQYF. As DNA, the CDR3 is TGTGCCAGCAGCTTATCCTGGGGGGCAGATACGCAGTATTTT.

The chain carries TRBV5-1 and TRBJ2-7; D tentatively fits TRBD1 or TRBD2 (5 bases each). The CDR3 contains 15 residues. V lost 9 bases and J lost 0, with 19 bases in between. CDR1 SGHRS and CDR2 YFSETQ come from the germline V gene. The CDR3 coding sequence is TGCGCCACCGGTTCCGGGACGGGAAACTCCTACGAGCAGTACTTC. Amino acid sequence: CATGSGTGNSYEQYF.

CDR3 sequence reads: CASSPTFTGLAKNIQYF. CDR3 DNA: TGTGCCAGCTCACCAACGTTCACAGGGCTAGCCAAAAACATTCAGTACTTC. This chain links TRBV18 with TRBJ2-4, with TRBD1 as a possible D gene (6 bases). CDR3 size: 17 residues. Trimming cost V 2 bases and J 0 bases, with 14 bases left between them. The germline V gene has CDR1 KGHSH and CDR2 LQKENI.

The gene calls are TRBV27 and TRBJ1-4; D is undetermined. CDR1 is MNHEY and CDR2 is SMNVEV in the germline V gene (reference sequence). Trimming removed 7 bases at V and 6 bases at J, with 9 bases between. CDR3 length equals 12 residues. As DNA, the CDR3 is TGTGCCAGCACCCGACGGGATGAAAAACTGTTTTTT. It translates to CASTRRDEKLFF.

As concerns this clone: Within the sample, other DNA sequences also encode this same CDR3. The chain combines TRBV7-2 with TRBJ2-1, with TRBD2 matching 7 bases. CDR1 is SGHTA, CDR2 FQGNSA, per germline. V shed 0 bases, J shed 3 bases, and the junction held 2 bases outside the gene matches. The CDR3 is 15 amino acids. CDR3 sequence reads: CASSLAAGSYNEQFF. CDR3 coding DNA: TGTGCCAGCAGCTTAGCAGCGGGAAGCTACAATGAGCAGTTCTTC.

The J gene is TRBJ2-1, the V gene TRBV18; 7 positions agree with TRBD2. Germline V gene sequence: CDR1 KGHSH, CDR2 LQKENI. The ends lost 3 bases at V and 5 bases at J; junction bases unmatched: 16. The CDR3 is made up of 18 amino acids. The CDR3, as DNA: TGTGCCAGCTCACCGCGGCGGCGGGAGCATGAGGGGAACAATGAGCAGTTCTTC. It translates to CASSPRRREHEGNNEQFF.

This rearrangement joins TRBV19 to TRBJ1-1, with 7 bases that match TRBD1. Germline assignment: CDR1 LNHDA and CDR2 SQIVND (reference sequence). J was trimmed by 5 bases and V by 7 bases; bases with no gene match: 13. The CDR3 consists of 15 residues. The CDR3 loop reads CASTLMGQGGTEAFF. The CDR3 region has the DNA TGTGCCAGTACCCTCATGGGGCAGGGGGGAACTGAAGCTTTCTTT.

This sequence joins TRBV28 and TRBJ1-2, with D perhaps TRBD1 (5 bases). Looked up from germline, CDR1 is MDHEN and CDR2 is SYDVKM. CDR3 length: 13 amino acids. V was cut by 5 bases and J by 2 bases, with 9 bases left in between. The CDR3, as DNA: TGTGCCAGCAGTCTGACAGCGAACTATGGCTACACCTTC. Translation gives CASSLTANYGYTF.

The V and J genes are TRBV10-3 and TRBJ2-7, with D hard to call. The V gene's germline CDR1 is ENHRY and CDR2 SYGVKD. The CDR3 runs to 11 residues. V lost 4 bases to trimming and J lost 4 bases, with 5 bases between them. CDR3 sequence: CAISGTYEQYF. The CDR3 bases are TGTGCCATCAGTGGGACGTACGAGCAGTACTTC.

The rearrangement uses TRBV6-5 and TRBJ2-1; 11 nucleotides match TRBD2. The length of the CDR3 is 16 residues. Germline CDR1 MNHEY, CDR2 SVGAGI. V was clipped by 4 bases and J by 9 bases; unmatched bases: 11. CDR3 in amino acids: CASSSLTSGIGGEQFF. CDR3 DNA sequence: TGTGCCAGCAGTTCCCTGACTAGCGGGATAGGCGGTGAGCAGTTCTTC.

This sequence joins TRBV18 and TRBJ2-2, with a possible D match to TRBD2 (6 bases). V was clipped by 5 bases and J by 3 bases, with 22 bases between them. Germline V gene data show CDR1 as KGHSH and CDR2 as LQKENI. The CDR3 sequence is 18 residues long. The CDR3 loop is CASSSRDLPLNYTGELFF. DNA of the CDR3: TGTGCCAGCTCAAGCCGGGACTTACCTTTGAACTACACCGGGGAGCTGTTTTTT.

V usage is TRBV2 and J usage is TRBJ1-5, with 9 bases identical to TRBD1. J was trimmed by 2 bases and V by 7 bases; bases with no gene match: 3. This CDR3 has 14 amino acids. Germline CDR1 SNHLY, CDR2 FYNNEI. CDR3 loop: CASTRTGGNQPQHF. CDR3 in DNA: TGTGCCAGCACCAGGACAGGGGGCAATCAGCCCCAGCATTTT.

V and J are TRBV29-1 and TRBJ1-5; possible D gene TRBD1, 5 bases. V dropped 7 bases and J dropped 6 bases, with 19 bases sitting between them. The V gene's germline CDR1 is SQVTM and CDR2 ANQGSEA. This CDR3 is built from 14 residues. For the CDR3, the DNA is TGCAGCGCCGGTTCAGGGTTGGGGAGTCAGCCCCAGCATTTT. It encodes CSAGSGLGSQPQHF.

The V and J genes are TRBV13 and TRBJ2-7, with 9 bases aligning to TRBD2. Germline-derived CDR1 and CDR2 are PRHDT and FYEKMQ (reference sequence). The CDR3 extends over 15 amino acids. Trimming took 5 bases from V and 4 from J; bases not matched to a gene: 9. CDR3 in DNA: TGTGCCAGCAGCCTCAGTAGCGGGAGTAAGTACGAGCAGTACTTC. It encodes CASSLSSGSKYEQYF.

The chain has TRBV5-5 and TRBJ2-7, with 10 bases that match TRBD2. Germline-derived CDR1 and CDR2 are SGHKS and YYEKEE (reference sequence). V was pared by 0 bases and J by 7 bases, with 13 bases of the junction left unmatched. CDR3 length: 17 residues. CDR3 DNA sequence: TGTGCCAGCAGCTTGGGGTTTCCGAGCGGGAGGGCCAGGGAGCAGTACTTC. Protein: CASSLGFPSGRAREQYF.

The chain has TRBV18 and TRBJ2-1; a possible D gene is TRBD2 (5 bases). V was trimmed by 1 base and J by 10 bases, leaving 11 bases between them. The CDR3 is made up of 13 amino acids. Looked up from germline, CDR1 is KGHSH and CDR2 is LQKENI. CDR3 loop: CASSPQRRGEQFF. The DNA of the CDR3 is TGTGCCAGCTCACCACAAAGGAGAGGGGAGCAGTTCTTC.

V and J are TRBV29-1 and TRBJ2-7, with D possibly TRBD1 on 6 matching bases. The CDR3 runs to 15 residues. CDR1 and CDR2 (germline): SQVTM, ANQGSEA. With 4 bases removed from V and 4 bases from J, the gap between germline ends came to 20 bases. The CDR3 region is CSVVKGPGAVYEQYF. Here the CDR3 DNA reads TGCAGCGTTGTTAAGGGACCAGGGGCCGTTTACGAGCAGTACTTC.

The CDR3 DNA is TGCGCCAGCAGTCAAGGGGGCCCTCAGCCCCAGCATTTT. It is translated as CASSQGGPQPQHF. The J gene is TRBJ1-5, the V gene TRBV5-1; 7 positions match TRBD1. Germline CDR1 SGHRS, CDR2 YFSETQ. The CDR3 runs to 13 residues. Trimming removed 5 bases from V and 6 bases from J; junction bases left unmatched: 5.

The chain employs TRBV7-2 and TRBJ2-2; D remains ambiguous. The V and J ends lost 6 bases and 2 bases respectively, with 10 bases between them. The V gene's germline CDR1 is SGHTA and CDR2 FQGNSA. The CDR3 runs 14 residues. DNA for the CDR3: TGTGCCAGCAGTTTAAGTACAAACACCGGGGAGCTGTTTTTT. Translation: CASSLSTNTGELFF.

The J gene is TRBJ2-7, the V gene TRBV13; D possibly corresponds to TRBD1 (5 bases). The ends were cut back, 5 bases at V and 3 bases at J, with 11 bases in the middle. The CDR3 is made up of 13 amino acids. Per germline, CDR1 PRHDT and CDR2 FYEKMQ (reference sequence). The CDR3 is CASSLDRNYEQYF. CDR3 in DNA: TGTGCCAGCAGCCTCGACAGAAACTACGAGCAGTACTTC.

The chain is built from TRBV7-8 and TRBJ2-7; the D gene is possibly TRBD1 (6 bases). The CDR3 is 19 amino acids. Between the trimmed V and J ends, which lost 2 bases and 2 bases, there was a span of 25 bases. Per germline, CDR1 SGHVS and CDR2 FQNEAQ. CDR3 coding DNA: TGTGCCAGCAGCTTATCCTCCGGGACATCGGGGCCTACGGCCTACGAGCAGTACTTC. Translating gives CASSLSSGTSGPTAYEQYF.

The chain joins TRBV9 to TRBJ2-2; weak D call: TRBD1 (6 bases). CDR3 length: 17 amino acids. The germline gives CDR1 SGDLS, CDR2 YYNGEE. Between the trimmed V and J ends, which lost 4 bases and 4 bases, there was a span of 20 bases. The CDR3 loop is CASSPRASGEFTGELFF. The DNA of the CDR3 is TGTGCCAGCAGCCCAAGGGCTTCAGGGGAATTCACCGGGGAGCTGTTTTTT.

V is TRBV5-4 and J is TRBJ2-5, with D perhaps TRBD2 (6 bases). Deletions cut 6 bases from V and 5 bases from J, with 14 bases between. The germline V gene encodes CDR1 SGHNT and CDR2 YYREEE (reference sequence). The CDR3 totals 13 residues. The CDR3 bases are TGTGCCAGCACCCCCCCGGCGGGGGAGACCCAGTACTTC. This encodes CASTPPAGETQYF.

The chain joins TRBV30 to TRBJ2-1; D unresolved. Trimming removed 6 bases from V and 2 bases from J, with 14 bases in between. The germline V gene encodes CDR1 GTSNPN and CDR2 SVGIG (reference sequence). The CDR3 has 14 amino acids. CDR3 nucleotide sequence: TGTGCCTGTTCGGGTCGTCGGGCCTACAATGAGCAGTTCTTC. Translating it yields CACSGRRAYNEQFF.

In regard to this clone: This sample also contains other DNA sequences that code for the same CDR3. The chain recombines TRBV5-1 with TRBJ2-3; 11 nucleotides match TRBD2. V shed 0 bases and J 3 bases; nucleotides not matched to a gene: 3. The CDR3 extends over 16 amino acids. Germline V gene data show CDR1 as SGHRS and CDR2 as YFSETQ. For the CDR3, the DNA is TGCGCCAGCAGCTTGGGGGGGACTAGCGGAACAGATACGCAGTATTTT. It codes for CASSLGGTSGTDTQYF.

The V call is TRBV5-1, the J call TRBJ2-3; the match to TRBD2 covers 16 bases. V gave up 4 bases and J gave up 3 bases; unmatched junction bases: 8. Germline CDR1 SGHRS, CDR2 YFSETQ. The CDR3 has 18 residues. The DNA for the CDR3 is TGCGCCAGCAGCACTGGGGGACTAGCGGGAGGGTCGACAGATACGCAGTATTTT. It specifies CASSTGGLAGGSTDTQYF. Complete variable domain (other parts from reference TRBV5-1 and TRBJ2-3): KAGVTQTPRYLIKTRGQQVTLSCSPISGHRSVSWYQQTPGQGLQFLFEYFSETQRNKGNFPGRFSGRQFSNSRSEMNVSTLELGDSALYLCASSTGGLAGGSTDTQYFGPGTRLTVL.

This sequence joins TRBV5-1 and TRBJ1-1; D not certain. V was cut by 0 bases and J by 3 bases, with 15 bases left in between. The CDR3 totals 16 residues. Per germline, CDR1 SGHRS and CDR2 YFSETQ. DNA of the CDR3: TGCGCCAGCAGCTTGGGTTCCGGAGGGAAATACACTGAAGCTTTCTTT. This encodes CASSLGSGGKYTEAFF.

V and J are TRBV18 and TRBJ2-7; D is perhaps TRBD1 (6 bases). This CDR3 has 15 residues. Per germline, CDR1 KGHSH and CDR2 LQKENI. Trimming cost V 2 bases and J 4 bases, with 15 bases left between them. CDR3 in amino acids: CASSPKQGWSYEQYF. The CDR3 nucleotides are TGTGCCAGCTCACCAAAACAGGGTTGGAGTTACGAGCAGTACTTC.

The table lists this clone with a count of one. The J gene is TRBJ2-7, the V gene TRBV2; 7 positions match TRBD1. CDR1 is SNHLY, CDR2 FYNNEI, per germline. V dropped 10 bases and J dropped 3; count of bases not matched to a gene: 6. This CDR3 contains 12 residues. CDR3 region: CATKDRLYEQYF. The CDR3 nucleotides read TGTGCCACTAAGGACAGGCTCTACGAGCAGTACTTC.

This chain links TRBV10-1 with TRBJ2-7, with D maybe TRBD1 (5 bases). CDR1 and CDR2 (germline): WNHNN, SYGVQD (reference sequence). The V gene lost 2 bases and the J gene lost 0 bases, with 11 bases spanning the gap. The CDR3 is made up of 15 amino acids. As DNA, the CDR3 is TGCGCCAGCAGTGAGCAGGTAGGGGTCTCCTACGAGCAGTACTTC. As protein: CASSEQVGVSYEQYF.

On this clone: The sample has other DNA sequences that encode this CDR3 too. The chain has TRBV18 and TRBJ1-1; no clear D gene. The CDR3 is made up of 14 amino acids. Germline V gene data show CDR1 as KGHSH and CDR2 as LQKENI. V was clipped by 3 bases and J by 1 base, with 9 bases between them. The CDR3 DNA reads TGTGCCAGCTCACCCGGCACGGGGAACACTGAAGCTTTCTTT. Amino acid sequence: CASSPGTGNTEAFF.

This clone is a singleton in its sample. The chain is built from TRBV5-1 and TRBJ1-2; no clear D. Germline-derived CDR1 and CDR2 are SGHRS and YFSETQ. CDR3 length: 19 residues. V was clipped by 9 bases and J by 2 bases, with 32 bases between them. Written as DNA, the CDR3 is TGCGCCAACCCCCCCGGGAGCCGCTCCCGACGGAATTTGAACTATGGCTACACCTTC. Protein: CANPPGSRSRRNLNYGYTF.